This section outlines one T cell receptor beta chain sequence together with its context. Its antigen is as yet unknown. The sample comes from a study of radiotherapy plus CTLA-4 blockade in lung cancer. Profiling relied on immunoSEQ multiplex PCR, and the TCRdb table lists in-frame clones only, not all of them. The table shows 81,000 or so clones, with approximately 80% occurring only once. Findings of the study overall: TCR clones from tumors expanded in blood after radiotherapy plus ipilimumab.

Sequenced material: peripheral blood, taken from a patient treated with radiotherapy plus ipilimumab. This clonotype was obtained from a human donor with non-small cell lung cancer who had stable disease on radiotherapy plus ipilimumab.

CDR3 nucleotides: TGCGCCAGCAGCCCGGGACGACAACAAAACATTCAGTACTTC. Its translation is CASSPGRQQNIQYF. The chain has TRBV5-1 and TRBJ2-4; possibly TRBD1 or TRBD2 for D (5 bases each). V dropped 4 bases and J dropped 5 bases, with 13 bases sitting between them. Germline V lookup: CDR1 SGHRS, CDR2 YFSETQ. The CDR3 sequence is 14 residues long.